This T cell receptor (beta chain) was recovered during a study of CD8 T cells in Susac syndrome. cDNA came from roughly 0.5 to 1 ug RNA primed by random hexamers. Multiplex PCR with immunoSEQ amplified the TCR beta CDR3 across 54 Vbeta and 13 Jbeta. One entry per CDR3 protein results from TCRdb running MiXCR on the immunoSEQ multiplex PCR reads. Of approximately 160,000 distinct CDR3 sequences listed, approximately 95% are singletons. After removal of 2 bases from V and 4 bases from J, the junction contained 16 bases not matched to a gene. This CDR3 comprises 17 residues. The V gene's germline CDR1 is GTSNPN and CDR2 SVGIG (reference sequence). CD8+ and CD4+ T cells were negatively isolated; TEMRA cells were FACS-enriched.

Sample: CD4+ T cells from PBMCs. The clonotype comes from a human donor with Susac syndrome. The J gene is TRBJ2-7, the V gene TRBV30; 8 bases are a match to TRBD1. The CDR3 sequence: CAWSPLRGGTGPYEQYF. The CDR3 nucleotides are TGTGCCTGGAGTCCTCTCCGAGGGGGGACAGGACCTTACGAGCAGTACTTC. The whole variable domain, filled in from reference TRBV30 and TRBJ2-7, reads SQTIHQWPATLVQPVGSPLSLECTVEGTSNPNLYWYRQAAGRGLQLLFYSVGIGQISSEVPQNLSASRPQDRQFILSSKKLLLSDSGFYLCAWSPLRGGTGPYEQYFGPGTRLTVT.